The T cell receptor (beta chain) under discussion was sequenced for a study of response to subunit inactivated influenza vaccine. Study-level results: The authors suggested that every seasonal influenza vaccination recruits few new T cells.

This clonotype was detected once. Antigen specificity is unknown. A junction end diverges from the germline sequence, so it may reflect a read error. MiXCR, run by TCRdb on the RT-PCR reads, gives a single entry per CDR3 protein. Among about 650,000 distinct CDR3 sequences, approximately 14% were seen once, and the ten largest hold roughly 10%. CDR3 length equals 14 residues. The germline V gene encodes CDR1 LGHNA and CDR2 YSLEER. V and J are TRBV4-3 and TRBJ2-3, with D uncertain. Source: PBMCs from blood, taken about 12 days after vaccination. The receptor's source is a man aged 45 to 65 who received an inactivated influenza vaccine. CDR3 bases: TGCGCCAGCAGCTCAACCGTGACGGCAGATACGCAGTCTTTT. Protein sequence: CASSSTVTADTQSF.